This T cell receptor beta chain was sequenced in a study of T cell repertoires in ileal Crohn's disease. The wider study: Surgery for a complication: stricturing in approximately 60%, penetrating in about 39%. Points from the study as a whole: Clonal expansions were more frequent in active smokers than non-smokers at surgery.

Method: immunoSEQ multiplex PCR; TCRdb's copy keeps in-frame clones and lacks some. The sample consists of fewer than 7,500 clones, about 78% of them appearing once. CDR3 length equals 16 residues. V lost 0 bases and J lost 4; bases outside the gene matches: 8. Looked up from germline, CDR1 is LNHNV and CDR2 is YYDKDF (reference sequence). A remark on this clone: Antigen specificity is unknown.

Time point of the sample: proximal margin of the surgical specimen (macroscopically non-inflamed). The clonotype originates from an adult with Crohn's disease. The gene calls are TRBV15 and TRBJ1-1; 7 nucleotides match TRBD1. Sequencing was carried out using ileal tissue. The CDR3 sequence is CATSRDRAGGTTEAFF. The CDR3 coding sequence is TGTGCCACCAGCAGAGATCGGGCAGGGGGGACCACTGAAGCTTTCTTT.